The sequence of this T cell receptor (beta chain) was determined in a study of blood T cell repertoires in COVID-19 (dated by TCRdb to the early 2020s). Regarding the complete study: Collaborator samples came from the United States, Italy and Spain and covered acute and convalescent phases of COVID-19. A freely available public database, intended as a resource for researchers studying the immune response to SARS-CoV-2, is where the repertoires were released. The material from the prospective study consisted of cDNA or gDNA derived from T cells, B-cell-depleted T cells, or PBMCs. Subjects who had been exposed to COVID-19, were actively infected with it, or had recovered from it provided the deeply sampled blood TCRbeta repertoires that made up the dataset. A de-identified subject ID, COVID-19 status, age in years and sex were almost always included in the sample metadata. Where available, HLA class I and class II types were taken from metadata supplied by the sample provider and were not determined by assay-based typing. Samples were obtained from the ongoing ImmuneRACE study (first 160 participants) and from some 1,200 subjects provided by 6 global collaborators.

V is shortened by 4 bases, J by 9 bases, and the region joining them spans 31 bases. The CDR3 runs 19 amino acids, cysteine and phenylalanine included. CDR3 DNA only is kept here, 57 bases in frame from base 1. The germline V gene encodes CDR1 MNHEY and CDR2 SVGEGT. TCRbeta CDR3 regions were amplified from genomic DNA using the immunoSEQ Assay, a bias-controlled multiplex PCR. As for how the authors treated the data: Within the assay, amplification of reference gene primers was used to estimate how many nucleated cells each sample contained. To quantify the absolute abundance of each unique TCRbeta CDR3 rearrangement, sequence reads were collapsed and filtered. For each sample, productive Simpson clonality was calculated as the square root of Simpson's diversity index over productive rearrangements. TCRdb provides this immuneACCESS table in a form limited to in-frame rearrangements. Some clones are lacking; in checked studies, under half of them reflect an unresolved V gene, and why the rest are absent is not known. D and trimming come from the DNA, and the V and J calls and clone size come from that table. Recorded for this sample are some 97,000 clones; 70% to 90% of them occurred a single time. The top ten constitute roughly 13% of the sample.

Comments on this clone: No antigen is known for it. Per-nucleotide qualities are absent, and no much larger clonotype sits a single base away.

Here is what the overall study found, with its caveats: How much clinical and demographic metadata was included differed by source and by participant, and the metadata was provided uncurated.

Whole blood was collected in K2EDTA tubes by collaborating institutions according to the institutions' own protocols. For TCRbeta analysis, collaborators shipped samples as frozen whole blood, isolated PBMCs, or DNA extracted from either of those sample types. Sequencing was done on a sample of peripheral blood. The origin of this receptor is a human donor in a cohort sampled during active COVID-19. This chain is built from TRBV6-2 or TRBV6-3 and TRBJ2-1; D gene: possibly TRBD1, on 6 matching bases. The sequenced DNA: TGTGCCAGCAGTTGGGGGCTATGGTCTGTAGGATTGAACAAGGGTGAGCAGTTCTTC. It codes for CASSWGLWSVGLNKGEQFF.